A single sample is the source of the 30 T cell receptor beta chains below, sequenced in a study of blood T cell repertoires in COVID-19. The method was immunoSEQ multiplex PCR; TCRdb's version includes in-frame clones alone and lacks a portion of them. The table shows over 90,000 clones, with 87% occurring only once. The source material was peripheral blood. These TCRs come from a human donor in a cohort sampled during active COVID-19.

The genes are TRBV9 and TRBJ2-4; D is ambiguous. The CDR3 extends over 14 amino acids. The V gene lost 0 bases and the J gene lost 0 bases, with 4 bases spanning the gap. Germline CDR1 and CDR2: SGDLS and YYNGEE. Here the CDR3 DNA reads TGTGCCAGCAGCGTAGACGGAGCCAAAAACATTCAGTACTTC. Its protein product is CASSVDGAKNIQYF.

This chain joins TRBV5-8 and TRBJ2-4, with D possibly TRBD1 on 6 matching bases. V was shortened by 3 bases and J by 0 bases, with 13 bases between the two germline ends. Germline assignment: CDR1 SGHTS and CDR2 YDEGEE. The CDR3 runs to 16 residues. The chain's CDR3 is CASSSGQTLAKNIQYF. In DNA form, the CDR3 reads TGTGCCAGCAGCTCTGGACAGACCCTAGCCAAAAACATTCAGTACTTC.

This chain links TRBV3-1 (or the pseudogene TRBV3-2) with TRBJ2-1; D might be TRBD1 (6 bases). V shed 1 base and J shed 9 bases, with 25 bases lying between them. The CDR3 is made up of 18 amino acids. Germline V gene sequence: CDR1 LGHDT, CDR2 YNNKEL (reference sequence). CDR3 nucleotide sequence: TGTGCCAGCAGCCAAGGTCGTGGCTTGACAGGTTATTCGCGTGAGCAGTTCTTC. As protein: CASSQGRGLTGYSREQFF.

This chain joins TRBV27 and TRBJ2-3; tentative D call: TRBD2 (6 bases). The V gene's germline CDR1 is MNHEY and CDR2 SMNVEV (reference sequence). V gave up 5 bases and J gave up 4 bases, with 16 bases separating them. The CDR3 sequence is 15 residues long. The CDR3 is CASSDLGWGADTQYF. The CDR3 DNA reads TGTGCCAGCAGTGACCTGGGATGGGGGGCAGATACGCAGTATTTT.

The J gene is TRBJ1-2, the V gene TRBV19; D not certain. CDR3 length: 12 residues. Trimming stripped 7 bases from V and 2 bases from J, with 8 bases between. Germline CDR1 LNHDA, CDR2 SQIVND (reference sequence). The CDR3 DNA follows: TGTGCCAGTACTGCGGTAAACTATGGCTACACCTTC. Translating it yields CASTAVNYGYTF.

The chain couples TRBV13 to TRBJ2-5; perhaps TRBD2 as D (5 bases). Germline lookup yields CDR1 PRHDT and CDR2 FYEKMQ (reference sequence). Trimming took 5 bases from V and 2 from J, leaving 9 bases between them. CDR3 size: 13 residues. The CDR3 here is CASSLGLQETQYF. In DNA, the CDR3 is TGTGCCAGCAGCCTCGGACTTCAAGAGACCCAGTACTTC. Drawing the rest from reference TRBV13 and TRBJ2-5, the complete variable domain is AAGVIQSPRHLIKEKRETATLKCYPIPRHDTVYWYQQGPGQDPQFLISFYEKMQSDKGSIPDRFSAQQFSDYHSELNMSSLELGDSALYFCASSLGLQETQYFGPGTRLLVL.

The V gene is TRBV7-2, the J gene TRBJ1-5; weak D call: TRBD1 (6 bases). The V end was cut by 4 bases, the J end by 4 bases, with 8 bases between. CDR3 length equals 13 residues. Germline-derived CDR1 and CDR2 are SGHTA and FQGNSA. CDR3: CASSSQGNQPQHF. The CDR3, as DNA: TGTGCCAGCAGCTCACAGGGTAATCAGCCCCAGCATTTT.

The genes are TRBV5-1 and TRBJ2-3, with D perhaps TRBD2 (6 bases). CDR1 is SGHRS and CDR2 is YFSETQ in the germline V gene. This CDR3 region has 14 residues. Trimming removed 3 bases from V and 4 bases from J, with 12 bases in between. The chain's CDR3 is CASSSGTLADTQYF. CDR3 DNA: TGCGCCAGCAGCTCTGGGACTCTAGCAGATACGCAGTATTTT. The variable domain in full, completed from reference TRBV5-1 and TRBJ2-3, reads KAGVTQTPRYLIKTRGQQVTLSCSPISGHRSVSWYQQTPGQGLQFLFEYFSETQRNKGNFPGRFSGRQFSNSRSEMNVSTLELGDSALYLCASSSGTLADTQYFGPGTRLTVL.

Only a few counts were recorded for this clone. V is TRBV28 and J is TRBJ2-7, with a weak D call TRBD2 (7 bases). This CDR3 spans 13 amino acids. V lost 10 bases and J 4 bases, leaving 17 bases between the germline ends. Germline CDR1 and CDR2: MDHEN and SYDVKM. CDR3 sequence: CATRGGGDYEQYF. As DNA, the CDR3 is TGTGCCACCCGGGGAGGGGGGGATTACGAGCAGTACTTC.

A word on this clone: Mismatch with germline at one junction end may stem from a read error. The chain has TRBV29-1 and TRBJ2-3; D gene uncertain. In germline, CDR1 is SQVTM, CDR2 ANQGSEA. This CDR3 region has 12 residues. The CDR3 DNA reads TGCAGCGTTATCGGTAGCACGGATACGCAGTATTTT. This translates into CSVIGSTDTQYF.

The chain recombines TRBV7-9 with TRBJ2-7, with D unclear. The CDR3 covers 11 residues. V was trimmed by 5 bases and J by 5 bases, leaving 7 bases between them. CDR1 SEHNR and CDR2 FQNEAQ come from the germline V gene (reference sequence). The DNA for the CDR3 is TGTGCCAGCAGCCCCCAGGACGAGCAGTACTTC. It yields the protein CASSPQDEQYF.

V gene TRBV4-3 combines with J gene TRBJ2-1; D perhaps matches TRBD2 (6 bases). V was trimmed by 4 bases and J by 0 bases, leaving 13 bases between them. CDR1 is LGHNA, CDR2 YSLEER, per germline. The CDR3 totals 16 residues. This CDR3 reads CASSPRLDYSYNEQFF. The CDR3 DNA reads TGCGCCAGCAGCCCCCGACTAGACTACTCCTACAATGAGCAGTTCTTC.

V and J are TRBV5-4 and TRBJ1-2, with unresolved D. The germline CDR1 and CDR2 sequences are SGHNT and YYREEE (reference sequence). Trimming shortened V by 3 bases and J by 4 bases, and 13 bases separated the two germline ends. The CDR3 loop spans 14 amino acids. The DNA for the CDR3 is TGTGCCAGCAGCTCGGGAGGCGGGGTCTATGGCTACACCTTC. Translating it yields CASSSGGGVYGYTF.

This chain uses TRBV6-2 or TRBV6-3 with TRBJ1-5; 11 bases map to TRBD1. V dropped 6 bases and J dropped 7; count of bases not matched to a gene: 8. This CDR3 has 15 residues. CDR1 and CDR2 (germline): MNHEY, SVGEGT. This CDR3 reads CASSRGTGGGQPQHF. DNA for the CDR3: TGTGCCAGCAGCCGTGGGACAGGGGGAGGACAGCCCCAGCATTTT.

This CDR3 is CASSTGVQMEQYF. DNA for the CDR3: TGTGCCAGTAGTACCGGGGTCCAGATGGAGCAGTACTTC. The chain uses TRBV19 and TRBJ2-7; D possibly corresponds to TRBD2 (5 bases). This CDR3 region has 13 residues. V gave up 4 bases and J gave up 7 bases, with 14 bases separating them. Per germline, CDR1 LNHDA and CDR2 SQIVND (reference sequence).

CDR3 residues: CASSRTSGETDTQYF. The CDR3 bases are TGTGCCAGCAGCCGGACTAGCGGGGAGACGGATACGCAGTATTTT. The chain combines TRBV27 with TRBJ2-3, with 12 bases that match TRBD2. Germline CDR1 reads MNHEY; CDR2 reads SMNVEV (reference sequence). This CDR3 has 15 amino acids. V gave up 6 bases and J gave up 6 bases; unmatched junction bases: 7.

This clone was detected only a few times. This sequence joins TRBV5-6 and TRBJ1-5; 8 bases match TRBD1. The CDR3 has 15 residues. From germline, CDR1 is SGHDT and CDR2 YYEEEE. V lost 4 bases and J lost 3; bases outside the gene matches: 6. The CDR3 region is CASSIGQGVNQPQHF. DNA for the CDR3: TGTGCCAGCAGCATAGGACAGGGTGTCAATCAGCCCCAGCATTTT.

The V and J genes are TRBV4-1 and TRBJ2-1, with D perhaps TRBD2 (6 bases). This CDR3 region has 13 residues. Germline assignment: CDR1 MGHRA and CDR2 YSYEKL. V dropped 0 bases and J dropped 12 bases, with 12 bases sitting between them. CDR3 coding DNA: TGCGCCAGCAGCCAAGAATTTGGGGGAGGGCAGTTCTTC. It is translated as CASSQEFGGGQFF.

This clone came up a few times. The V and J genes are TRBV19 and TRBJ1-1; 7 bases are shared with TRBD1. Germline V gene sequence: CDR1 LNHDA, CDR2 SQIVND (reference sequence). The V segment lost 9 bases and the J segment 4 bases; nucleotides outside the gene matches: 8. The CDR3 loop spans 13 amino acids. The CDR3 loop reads CASRDRDFTEAFF. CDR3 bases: TGTGCCAGCAGAGACAGGGACTTCACTGAAGCTTTCTTT.

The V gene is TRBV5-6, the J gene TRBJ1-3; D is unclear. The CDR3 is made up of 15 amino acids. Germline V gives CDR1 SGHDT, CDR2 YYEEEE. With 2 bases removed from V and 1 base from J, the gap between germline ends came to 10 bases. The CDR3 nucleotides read TGTGCCAGCAGCTTACCTCCGGGGTCTGGAAACACCATATATTTT. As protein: CASSLPPGSGNTIYF.

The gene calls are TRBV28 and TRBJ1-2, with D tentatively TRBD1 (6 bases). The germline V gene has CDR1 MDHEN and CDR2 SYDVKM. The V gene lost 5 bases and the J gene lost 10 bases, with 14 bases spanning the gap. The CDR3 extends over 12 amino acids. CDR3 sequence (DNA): TGTGCCAGCAGTAAACAGGGAATCGACTACACCTTC. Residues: CASSKQGIDYTF.

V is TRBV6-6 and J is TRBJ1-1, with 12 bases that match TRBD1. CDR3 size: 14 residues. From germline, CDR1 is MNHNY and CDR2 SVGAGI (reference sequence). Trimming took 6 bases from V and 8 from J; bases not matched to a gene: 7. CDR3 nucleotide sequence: TGTGCCAGCAGCCAGGGACAGGGGGCCCTCGAAGCTTTCTTT. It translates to CASSQGQGALEAFF.

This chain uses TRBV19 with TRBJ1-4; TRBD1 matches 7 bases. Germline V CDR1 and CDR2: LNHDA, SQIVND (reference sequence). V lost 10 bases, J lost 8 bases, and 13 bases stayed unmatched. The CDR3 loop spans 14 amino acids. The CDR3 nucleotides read TGTGCCACCCAAGGGGCAGGGGGAGAAGAAAAACTGTTTTTT. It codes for CATQGAGGEEKLFF. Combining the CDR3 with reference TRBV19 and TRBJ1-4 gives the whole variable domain DGGITQSPKYLFRKEGQNVTLSCEQNLNHDAMYWYRQDPGQGLRLIYYSQIVNDFQKGDIAEGYSVSREKKESFPLTVTSAQKNPTAFYLCATQGAGGEEKLFFGSGTQLSVL.

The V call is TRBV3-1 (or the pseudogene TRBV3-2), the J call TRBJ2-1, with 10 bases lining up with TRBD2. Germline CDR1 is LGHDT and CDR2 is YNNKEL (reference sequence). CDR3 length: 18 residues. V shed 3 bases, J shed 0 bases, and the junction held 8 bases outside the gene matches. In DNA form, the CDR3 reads TGTGCCAGCAGCCACTTTAGCGGGGGGCTAACCTCCTACAATGAGCAGTTCTTC. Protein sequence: CASSHFSGGLTSYNEQFF.

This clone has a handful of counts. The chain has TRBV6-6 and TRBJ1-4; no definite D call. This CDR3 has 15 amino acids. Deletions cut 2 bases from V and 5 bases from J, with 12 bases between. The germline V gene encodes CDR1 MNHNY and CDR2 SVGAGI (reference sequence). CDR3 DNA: TGTGCCAGCAGTTACGTTAGGAGGATCAATGAAAAACTGTTTTTT. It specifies CASSYVRRINEKLFF.

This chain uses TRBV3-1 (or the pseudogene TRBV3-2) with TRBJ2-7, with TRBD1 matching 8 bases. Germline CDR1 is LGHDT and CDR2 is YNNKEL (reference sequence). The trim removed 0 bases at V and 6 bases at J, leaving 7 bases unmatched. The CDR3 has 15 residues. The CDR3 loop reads CASSQDLGTGGEQYF. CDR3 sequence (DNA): TGTGCCAGCAGCCAAGATTTGGGGACAGGCGGCGAGCAGTACTTC.

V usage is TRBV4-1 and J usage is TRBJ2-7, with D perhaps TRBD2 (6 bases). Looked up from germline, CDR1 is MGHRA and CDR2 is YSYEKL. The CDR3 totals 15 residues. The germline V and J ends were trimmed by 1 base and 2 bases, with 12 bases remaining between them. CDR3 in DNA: TGCGCCAGCAGCCAAGTGGGGACTGACACCTACGAGCAGTACTTC. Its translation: CASSQVGTDTYEQYF.

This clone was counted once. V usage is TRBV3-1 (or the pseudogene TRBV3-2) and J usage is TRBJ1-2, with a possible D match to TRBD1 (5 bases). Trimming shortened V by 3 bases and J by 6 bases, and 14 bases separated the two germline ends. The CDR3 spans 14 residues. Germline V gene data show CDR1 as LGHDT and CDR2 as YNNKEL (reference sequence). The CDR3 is CASSQIFGGDGYTF. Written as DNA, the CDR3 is TGTGCCAGCAGCCAGATCTTTGGGGGGGATGGCTACACCTTC.

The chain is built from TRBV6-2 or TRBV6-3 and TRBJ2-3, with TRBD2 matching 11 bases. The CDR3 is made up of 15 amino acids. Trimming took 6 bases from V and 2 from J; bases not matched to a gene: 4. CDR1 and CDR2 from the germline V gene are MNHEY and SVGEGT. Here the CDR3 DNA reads TGTGCCAGCAGCGTACTAGCGGGGGTCACAGATACGCAGTATTTT. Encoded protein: CASSVLAGVTDTQYF.

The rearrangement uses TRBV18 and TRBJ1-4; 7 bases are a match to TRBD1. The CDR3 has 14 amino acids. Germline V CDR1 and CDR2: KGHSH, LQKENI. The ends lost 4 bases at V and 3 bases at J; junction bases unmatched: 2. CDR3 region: CASSQGAANEKLFF. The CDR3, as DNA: TGTGCCAGCTCACAGGGGGCTGCTAATGAAAAACTGTTTTTT. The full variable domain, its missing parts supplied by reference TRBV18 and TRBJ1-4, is NAGVMQNPRHLVRRRGQEARLRCSPMKGHSHVYWYRQLPEEGLKFMVYLQKENIIDESGMPKERFSAEFPKEGPSILRIQQVVRGDSAAYFCASSQGAANEKLFFGSGTQLSVL.